This T cell receptor (beta chain) stems from a study of OX40 agonist ivuxolimab in advanced cancers. The germline V and J ends were trimmed by 0 bases and 4 bases, with 15 bases remaining between them. The CDR3 runs to 16 residues. CDR1 is MGHRA and CDR2 is YSYEKL in the germline V gene. Regarding the study as a whole: There were, on average, more expanded clones in CD8+ T cells than in CD4+.

Concerning this clone: Its antigen is undetermined.

The repertoire was sequenced with immunoSEQ multiplex PCR; TCRdb's copy has only in-frame clones and lacks some. The sample records 55,000 to 65,000 clones, roughly nine tenths being singletons. The timepoints at which blood was sampled were baseline, cycle 4 day 1, and cycle 7 day 1. The specimen comprised CD4+ or CD8+ T cells sorted from blood, sampled in a trial of the OX40 agonist ivuxolimab. The receptor was isolated from an adult with an advanced solid tumor such as melanoma, head and neck, liver or kidney cancer. This sequence joins TRBV4-1 and TRBJ1-2; maybe TRBD1 (5 bases). CDR3 coding DNA: TGCGCCAGCAGCCAAGATCGGGGGAGGGGAGTCTATGGCTACACCTTC. Protein: CASSQDRGRGVYGYTF.